One sample yielded the 5 T cell receptor beta chains listed below, sequenced in a study of beta chain features in type 1 diabetes. Points from the study as a whole: Among all four CD4+ subsets, Type 1 diabetes patients had TCRB CDR3s that were moderately but significantly shorter.

The antigens for these receptors are not known. Investigators reverse transcribed all isolated RNA, so they sequenced expressed TCRB transcripts. Using immunoSEQ multiplex PCR, the repertoire was profiled, and TCRdb retains in-frame clones only, with some absent. The data contain approximately 240,000 clones, 16% of them singletons. Sequences were obtained from naive CD4+ T cells from blood. These receptor sequences come from a young man with type 1 diabetes.

The table lists this clone with a few counts. The chain joins TRBV29-1 to TRBJ1-2; D remains ambiguous. CDR3 size: 12 residues. Germline V gene sequence: CDR1 SQVTM, CDR2 ANQGSEA. V was trimmed by 7 bases and J by 2 bases, leaving 11 bases between them. The CDR3 sequence: CSAGGENYGYTF. DNA of the CDR3: TGCAGCGCCGGCGGGGAAAACTATGGCTACACCTTC.

The rearrangement uses TRBV21-1 and TRBJ2-4; TRBD2 is taken as the D call from the table, unchecked against the DNA. TRBV21-1 is described as a pseudogene. The CDR3 loop spans 12 amino acids. The CDR3 here is CASSPSRRTRYF. The CDR3 nucleotides are TGTGCCAGCAGCCCTAGCAGAAGGACCCGGTACTTC.

The V and J genes are TRBV7-2 and TRBJ2-2; 13 bases fit TRBD2. J lost 4 bases, V lost 3 bases, and 2 bases had no gene match. The CDR3 length is 16 residues. Germline loops: CDR1 SGHTA, CDR2 FQGNSA. Here the CDR3 reads CASSFRLAGGTGELFF. CDR3 DNA sequence: TGTGCCAGCAGCTTCAGACTAGCGGGGGGCACCGGGGAGCTGTTTTTT.

This clone has just a few counts. The chain couples TRBV29-1 to TRBJ2-7; possibly TRBD1 or TRBD2 for D (5 bases each). This CDR3 is 16 amino acids long. Deletions cut 0 bases from V and 5 bases from J, with 20 bases between. CDR1 and CDR2 from the germline V gene are SQVTM and ANQGSEA. The CDR3: CSVEDRGAATKNEQYF. The CDR3 DNA sequence: TGCAGCGTTGAAGATCGAGGGGCAGCAACCAAAAACGAGCAGTACTTC.

The chain joins TRBV7-2 to TRBJ2-3, with D maybe TRBD2 (5 bases). The CDR3 is 14 amino acids. Germline CDR1 reads SGHTA; CDR2 reads FQGNSA. Deletions cut 3 bases from V and 5 bases from J, with 12 bases between. This CDR3 is CASSFGGAQDTQYF. The CDR3 region has the DNA TGTGCCAGCAGCTTTGGAGGAGCGCAAGATACGCAGTATTTT.